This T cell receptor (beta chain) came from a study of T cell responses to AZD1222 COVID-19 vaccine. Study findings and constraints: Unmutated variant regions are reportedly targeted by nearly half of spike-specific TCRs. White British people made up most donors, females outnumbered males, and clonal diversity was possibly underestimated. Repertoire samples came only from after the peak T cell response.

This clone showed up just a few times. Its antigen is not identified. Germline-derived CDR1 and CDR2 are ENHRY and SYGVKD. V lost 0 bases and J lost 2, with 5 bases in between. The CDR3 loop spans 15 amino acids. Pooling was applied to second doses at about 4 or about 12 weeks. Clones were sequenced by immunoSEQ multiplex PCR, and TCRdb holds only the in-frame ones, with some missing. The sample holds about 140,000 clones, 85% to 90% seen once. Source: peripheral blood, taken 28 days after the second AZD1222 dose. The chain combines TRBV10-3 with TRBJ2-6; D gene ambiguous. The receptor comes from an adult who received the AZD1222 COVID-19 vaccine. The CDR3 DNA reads TGTGCCATCAGTGAGTCATCCCCTGGGGCCAACGTCCTGACTTTC. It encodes CAISESSPGANVLTF.